This T cell receptor beta chain was documented in a study of shared clonotypes between healthy human individuals. CDR3 length equals 15 residues. Germline assignment: CDR1 SGHAT and CDR2 FQNNGV. Trimming took off 8 bases at V and 4 bases at J, with 17 bases between the two ends. The assay was immunoSEQ multiplex PCR, and TCRdb's table has in-frame clones only and misses some. The sample lists 950,000 to 1,300,000 clones, under 80% occurring once. J is TRBJ2-2 and V is TRBV11-2; possibly TRBD1 for D (5 bases). The material sequenced was memory CD4+ T cells sorted from blood. The subset was: CD45RA-negative fraction. The receptor was derived from a man aged 18 to 30 in good health. This CDR3 reads CASRHFGASTGELFF. DNA for the CDR3: TGTGCCAGCCGGCACTTTGGGGCCAGCACCGGGGAGCTGTTTTTT.